These 30 T cell receptor beta chains were sequenced from one sample in a study of cytomegalovirus exposure and HLA in healthy donors. The PCR contained 60 Vbeta and 13 Jbeta primers. The data were produced by immunoSEQ multiplex PCR, yet TCRdb's version contains in-frame clones alone and is incomplete. This table has about 100,000 clones, around 76% appearing once. The sequenced sample was PBMCs. These receptors all stem from a man aged 35 to 55 in good health and CMV-seropositive.

This clone was counted once. The J gene is TRBJ1-4, the V gene TRBV6-6, with D possibly being TRBD1 (6 bases). With 2 bases removed from V and 5 bases from J, the gap between germline ends came to 15 bases. CDR1 is MNHNY, CDR2 SVGAGI, per germline (reference sequence). This CDR3 spans 16 amino acids. In DNA, the CDR3 is TGTGCCAGCAGTTACGGGCTGGGAGGGGGGAATGAAAAACTGTTTTTT. Translation: CASSYGLGGGNEKLFF.

The chain uses TRBV5-1 and TRBJ2-1, with 14 bases that match TRBD2. Germline V gene lookup returns CDR1 SGHRS and CDR2 YFSETQ. J was trimmed by 9 bases and V by 4 bases; bases with no gene match: 6. The CDR3 extends over 15 amino acids. The CDR3 coding sequence is TGCGCCAGCAGCCCGGGGACTAGCGGGAGAGGTGAGCAGTTCTTC. It is translated as CASSPGTSGRGEQFF.

This clone came up a few times. This sequence joins TRBV5-8 and TRBJ2-1, with D possibly being TRBD1 (5 bases). The CDR3 extends over 14 amino acids. Trimming removed 4 bases from V and 7 bases from J, with 15 bases in between. Germline-derived CDR1 and CDR2 are SGHTS and YDEGEE. CDR3 region: CASSTGRGINEQFF. CDR3 nucleotide sequence: TGTGCCAGCAGCACCGGAAGGGGAATAAATGAGCAGTTCTTC.

V is TRBV19 and J is TRBJ1-5; the D is unclear. Trimming shortened V by 1 base and J by 0 bases, and 7 bases separated the two germline ends. The CDR3 is 15 amino acids. The germline gives CDR1 LNHDA, CDR2 SQIVND (reference sequence). The CDR3 region has the DNA TGTGCCAGTAGTATAGCCCAGGATAGCAATCAGCCCCAGCATTTT. Residues: CASSIAQDSNQPQHF.

This CDR3 reads CASSLGQGANYEQYF. The CDR3 DNA follows: TGTGCCAGCAGCTTAGGGCAGGGGGCGAACTACGAGCAGTACTTC. The chain employs TRBV7-6 and TRBJ2-7; 8 bases are shared with TRBD1. CDR3 length: 15 residues. With 1 base clipped from V and 3 bases from J, the junction kept 5 bases outside the gene matches. Germline V lookup: CDR1 SGHVS, CDR2 FNYEAQ.

V and J are TRBV7-3 and TRBJ2-2, with TRBD2 matching over 9 bases. Germline loops: CDR1 SGHTA, CDR2 FQGTGA. CDR3 size: 16 residues. V was pared by 1 base and J by 5 bases, with 5 bases of the junction left unmatched. Here the CDR3 reads CASSLRRGGLTGELFF. The CDR3 nucleotides read TGTGCCAGCAGCTTAAGGCGGGGGGGCCTGACCGGGGAGCTGTTTTTT.

The chain combines TRBV6-1 with TRBJ1-5; a possible D gene is TRBD1 (5 bases). The CDR3 sequence is 15 residues long. V dropped 7 bases and J dropped 4 bases, with 17 bases sitting between them. Germline V gene lookup returns CDR1 MNHNS and CDR2 SASEGT. The CDR3 sequence is CASTPGAAGNQPQHF. Here the CDR3 DNA reads TGTGCCAGCACCCCTGGGGCAGCGGGGAATCAGCCCCAGCATTTT.

The rearrangement joins TRBV15 to TRBJ2-5; no definite D call. The CDR3 extends over 14 amino acids. CDR1 is LNHNV and CDR2 is YYDKDF in the germline V gene (reference sequence). V lost 1 base to trimming and J lost 0 bases, with 6 bases between them. In nucleotides, the CDR3 is TGTGCCACCAGCAGAGGGCACAACCAAGAGACCCAGTACTTC. Its protein product is CATSRGHNQETQYF. The variable domain in full, completed from reference TRBV15 and TRBJ2-5, reads DAMVIQNPRYQVTQFGKPVTLSCSQTLNHNVMYWYQQKSSQAPKLLFHYYDKDFNNEADTPDNFQSRRPNTSFCFLDIRSPGLGDTAMYLCATSRGHNQETQYFGPGTRLLVL.

Concerning this clone: This sample also contains other DNA sequences that code for the same CDR3. J is TRBJ2-7 and V is TRBV7-9, with 7 nucleotides matching TRBD1. This CDR3 is built from 14 residues. Germline values: CDR1 SEHNR, CDR2 FQNEAQ (reference sequence). J was trimmed by 3 bases and V by 3 bases; bases with no gene match: 5. The CDR3 region has the DNA TGTGCCAGCAGCTTGGGACAGAATAGCTACGAGCAGTACTTC. Translation: CASSLGQNSYEQYF.

CDR3 sequence reads: CASSLVATTNEKLFF. The CDR3 DNA sequence: TGCGCCAGCAGCTTGGTTGCGACAACTAATGAAAAACTGTTTTTT. This chain connects TRBV5-1 to TRBJ1-4; no reliable D call. CDR3 length: 15 residues. The germline V gene encodes CDR1 SGHRS and CDR2 YFSETQ. The ends were cut back, 0 bases at V and 0 bases at J, with 6 bases in the middle.

This sequence joins TRBV6-6 and TRBJ1-1, with D perhaps matching TRBD1 (5 bases). Looked up from germline, CDR1 is MNHNY and CDR2 is SVGAGI (reference sequence). V was pared by 2 bases and J by 5 bases, with 18 bases between. This CDR3 has 16 residues. The CDR3 coding sequence is TGTGCCAGCAGTTACCTCCCGGACGGAGGGGATACTGAAGCTTTCTTT. This translates into CASSYLPDGGDTEAFF.

The chain carries TRBV27 and TRBJ2-7, with TRBD1 matching over 9 bases. V lost 5 bases and J lost 4; bases outside the gene matches: 12. This CDR3 has 16 residues. Germline-derived CDR1 and CDR2 are MNHEY and SMNVEV (reference sequence). CDR3 DNA sequence: TGTGCCAGCAGTCATCAAGGACAGGGGTGGAGGTACGAGCAGTACTTC. Translation gives CASSHQGQGWRYEQYF.

The V call is TRBV6-6, the J call TRBJ1-3, with 10 bases identical to TRBD1. Germline CDR1 reads MNHNY; CDR2 reads SVGAGI (reference sequence). The CDR3 has 16 amino acids. V gave up 5 bases and J gave up 2 bases; unmatched junction bases: 6. CDR3 in DNA: TGTGCCAGCAGTCGTGCCGGGACAGGGGCTGGAAACACCATATATTTT. Protein: CASSRAGTGAGNTIYF.

The genes are TRBV28 and TRBJ1-5; 10 nucleotides match TRBD1. After removal of 1 base from V and 1 base from J, the junction contained 1 base not matched to a gene. This CDR3 spans 16 amino acids. Per the germline V gene, CDR1 is MDHEN and CDR2 is SYDVKM. The CDR3 protein is CASSLLTGGSNQPQHF. The DNA of the CDR3 is TGTGCCAGCAGTTTATTGACAGGGGGCAGCAATCAGCCCCAGCATTTT.

In regard to this clone: This same CDR3 is encoded by further DNA sequences in the sample. The chain employs TRBV27 and TRBJ2-7, with D maybe TRBD2 (5 bases). Germline CDR1 reads MNHEY; CDR2 reads SMNVEV (reference sequence). V was clipped by 6 bases and J by 7 bases, with 13 bases between them. This CDR3 region has 12 residues. The CDR3, as DNA: TGTGCCAGCAGCTCTCGGGGAGCGGAGCAGTACTTC. Residues: CASSSRGAEQYF.

The CDR3 DNA sequence: TGTGCCAGCAGTTACGGGGGGGCGAGCGGGGAGCTGTTTTTT. It yields the protein CASSYGGASGELFF. V is TRBV6-5 and J is TRBJ2-2, with D maybe TRBD2 (7 bases). This CDR3 has 14 amino acids. Trimming removed 2 bases at V and 7 bases at J, with 11 bases between. In germline, CDR1 is MNHEY, CDR2 SVGAGI.

The rearrangement uses TRBV2 and TRBJ2-7; D is undetermined. CDR1 and CDR2 (germline): SNHLY, FYNNEI. V was trimmed by 5 bases and J by 4 bases, leaving 6 bases between them. CDR3 length equals 11 residues. The CDR3 loop reads CASSIEYEQYF. CDR3 nucleotide sequence: TGTGCCAGCAGTATAGAATACGAGCAGTACTTC. The variable domain in full, completed from reference TRBV2 and TRBJ2-7, reads EPEVTQTPSHQVTQMGQEVILRCVPISNHLYFYWYRQILGQKVEFLVSFYNNEISEKSEIFDDQFSVERPDGSNFTLKIRSTKLEDSAMYFCASSIEYEQYFGPGTRLTVT.

This rearrangement joins TRBV19 to TRBJ2-3, with 8 positions matching TRBD1. The V gene end was trimmed by 5 bases and the J gene end by 1 base; junction bases not matched to a gene: 5. Germline CDR1 is LNHDA and CDR2 is SQIVND (reference sequence). The CDR3 sequence is 15 residues long. The CDR3 loop reads CASSGPTGGTDTQYF. The DNA for the CDR3 is TGTGCCAGTAGTGGACCGACAGGGGGCACAGATACGCAGTATTTT.

There are a few counts of this clone. This chain uses TRBV5-6 with TRBJ1-5, with a weak D call TRBD1 (6 bases). The CDR3 consists of 15 residues. Between the trimmed V and J ends, which lost 0 bases and 6 bases, there was a span of 13 bases. Germline V CDR1 and CDR2: SGHDT, YYEEEE. The CDR3 spells CASSLDRVQGQPQHF. The CDR3 bases are TGTGCCAGCAGCTTGGACAGGGTCCAGGGTCAGCCCCAGCATTTT. Variable domain in full (rest from reference TRBV5-6 and TRBJ1-5): DAGVTQSPTHLIKTRGQQVTLRCSPKSGHDTVSWYQQALGQGPQFIFQYYEEEERQRGNFPDRFSGHQFPNYSSELNVNALLLGDSALYLCASSLDRVQGQPQHFGDGTRLSIL.

The chain is built from TRBV10-2 and TRBJ2-3, with 10 nucleotides matching TRBD2. The J segment lost 0 bases and the V segment lost 6 bases, leaving 3 bases of the junction unmatched. CDR1 and CDR2 from the germline V gene are WSHSY and SAAADI. The CDR3 totals 15 residues. The CDR3 is CASRAAGGSTDTQYF. CDR3 DNA sequence: TGCGCCAGCAGGGCAGCGGGGGGGAGCACAGATACGCAGTATTTT.

The rearrangement uses TRBV6-6 and TRBJ1-3; tentative D call: TRBD1 (6 bases). Germline values: CDR1 MNHNY, CDR2 SVGAGI (reference sequence). Trimming removed 6 bases at V and 2 bases at J, with 11 bases between. This CDR3 contains 14 residues. This CDR3 is CASRETGTGNTIYF. The CDR3 region has the DNA TGTGCCAGCAGGGAAACAGGGACTGGAAACACCATATATTTT.

J is TRBJ2-7 and V is TRBV9; 8 positions match TRBD1. Looked up from germline, CDR1 is SGDLS and CDR2 is YYNGEE. With V trimmed by 1 base and J by 4 bases, 10 bases remained unmatched. The CDR3 length is 16 residues. The CDR3 here is CASSVLGSGGVYEQYF. For the CDR3, the DNA is TGTGCCAGCAGCGTACTAGGCTCAGGGGGCGTTTACGAGCAGTACTTC.

The chain joins TRBV6-6 to TRBJ1-5, with 11 bases fitting TRBD1. Germline assignment: CDR1 MNHNY and CDR2 SVGAGI (reference sequence). This CDR3 contains 16 residues. With V trimmed by 2 bases and J by 4 bases, 4 bases remained unmatched. For the CDR3, the DNA is TGTGCCAGCAGTTACAGGACAGGGGGCATTAATCAGCCCCAGCATTTT. It translates to CASSYRTGGINQPQHF.

The chain has TRBV7-6 and TRBJ2-2; tentative D call: TRBD2 (6 bases). Trimming shortened V by 3 bases and J by 3 bases, and 8 bases separated the two germline ends. Germline V gene sequence: CDR1 SGHVS, CDR2 FNYEAQ. The CDR3 totals 14 residues. CDR3 nucleotide sequence: TGTGCCAGCAGCTTGGAGGGATACACCGGGGAGCTGTTTTTT. This encodes CASSLEGYTGELFF.

The V and J genes are TRBV6-6 and TRBJ1-6; D possibly corresponds to TRBD1 (5 bases). Germline V gene lookup returns CDR1 MNHNY and CDR2 SVGAGI (reference sequence). This CDR3 spans 12 amino acids. Between the trimmed V and J ends, which lost 7 bases and 10 bases, there was a span of 11 bases. The CDR3 loop reads CASTAGNSPLHF. The CDR3, as DNA: TGTGCCAGCACCGCAGGGAACTCACCCCTCCACTTT.

V and J are TRBV11-3 and TRBJ2-1, with 8 bases that match TRBD1. CDR1 is SGHNT and CDR2 is YENEEA in the germline V gene. CDR3 length: 15 amino acids. The V gene end was trimmed by 5 bases and the J gene end by 7 bases; junction bases not matched to a gene: 10. DNA of the CDR3: TGTGCCAGCAGCCCGCCCGGGACAGGTCGAAATGAGCAGTTCTTC. Translated: CASSPPGTGRNEQFF.

About this clone itself: This same CDR3 is encoded by further DNA sequences in the sample. The chain carries TRBV4-3 and TRBJ1-4, with 8 bases that match TRBD1. CDR1 and CDR2 from the germline V gene are LGHNA and YSLEER. There are 16 residues in the CDR3. V shed 0 bases, J shed 6 bases, and the junction held 6 bases outside the gene matches. The CDR3 reads CASSQETDRVHEKLFF. In nucleotides, the CDR3 is TGCGCCAGCAGCCAAGAGACGGACAGGGTCCATGAAAAACTGTTTTTT.

V is TRBV7-6 and J is TRBJ1-5; the match to TRBD1 covers 8 bases. V shed 1 base and J 2 bases; nucleotides not matched to a gene: 7. CDR1 and CDR2 from the germline V gene are SGHVS and FNYEAQ. The CDR3 is made up of 17 amino acids. The CDR3 coding sequence is TGTGCCAGCAGCTTAGAGCCCCCGACAGGGGGCAATCAGCCCCAGCATTTT. Translating gives CASSLEPPTGGNQPQHF.

The gene calls are TRBV7-8 and TRBJ2-5; possible D gene TRBD2, 6 bases. Germline V gene lookup returns CDR1 SGHVS and CDR2 FQNEAQ. Trimming took 5 bases from V and 3 from J, leaving 19 bases between them. CDR3 length: 16 residues. CDR3 DNA: TGTGCCAGCAGCCCCCGCGGAGCGGGCGCGGAAGAGACCCAGTACTTC. It specifies CASSPRGAGAEETQYF.

This chain uses TRBV2 with TRBJ2-3; 8 bases fit TRBD2. V gave up 6 bases and J gave up 6 bases; unmatched junction bases: 5. There are 13 residues in the CDR3. Germline V gene lookup returns CDR1 SNHLY and CDR2 FYNNEI. The CDR3 DNA is TGTGCCAGCAGCACCCGGACTAGCGATACGCAGTATTTT. This translates into CASSTRTSDTQYF.